The rows below give T cell receptor beta chains drawn from one sample of a study of Ad26.COV2.S vaccination and SARS-CoV-2 variants. Profiling relied on immunoSEQ multiplex PCR, and the TCRdb table lists in-frame clones only, not all of them. The sample has hundreds of thousands of clones; around 92% are singletons. Sequencing used peripheral blood, obtained in a trial of Ad26.COV2.S vaccine versus placebo. Source of these receptors: a person aged 18-65 years who received the Ad26.COV2.S COVID-19 vaccine or a placebo. Both conserved end residues are part of each CDR3. The order of the fields is V gene, CDR3 protein.

>TRBV6-5
CASSYSETGAWETQYF
>TRBV5-1
CASSQRQGGYEQYF
>TRBV7-9
CASSLGNTGPYEQYF
>TRBV5-6
CASSLGRQPSYNSPLHF
>TRBV6-1
CASSEHGGQETQYF
>TRBV18
CASSGSVEETQYF
>TRBV6-6
CASSYRPQGAEKLFF
>TRBV4-2
CASSQDKVNEQFF
>TRBV15
CATSSKTSTNEKLFF
>TRBV7-2
CASRQGIGELFF
>TRBV4-3
CASSQDIGTGNIQYF
>TRBV19
CASSPVLGAEAFF
>TRBV13
CASSSIDREDGYTF
>TRBV7-6
CASSSLEGGPGTGELFF
>TRBV19
CASSIPGQLREPQHF
>TRBV2
CASGQGQNSPLHF
>TRBV4-2
CASSQAGRDSGELFF
>TRBV27
CASSLQVDPLSGANVLTF
>TRBV5-1
CASSLAGTFYEQYF
>TRBV2
CASSASRGGYAKNIQYF
>TRBV6-2/TRBV6-3
CASSSPSGTGGYEQYF
>TRBV7-9
CASTEENEQFF
>TRBV11-2
CASSTRQGTDTQYF
>TRBV5-4
CASSSGRGTEAFF
>TRBV10-3
CAISEDPGNTIYF
>TRBV7-3
CASSLRYTGLAGPSTDTQYF